This T cell receptor beta chain was obtained from a study of cytomegalovirus exposure and HLA in healthy donors. Whole-study findings and limits: Some highly shared sequence variants likely arose as a pipeline artifact.

Germline CDR1 is SNHLY and CDR2 is FYNNEI. The CDR3 is 17 amino acids. The V segment lost 3 bases and the J segment 7 bases; nucleotides outside the gene matches: 9. The PCR contained 60 Vbeta and 13 Jbeta primers. Sequencing used immunoSEQ multiplex PCR; TCRdb keeps in-frame clones, though not all of them. Of some 150,000 clones in the sample, 75% to 85% were seen once. Unrecorded immune exposures were likely, despite nominal health at sampling. As for this clone: The antigen is undetermined.

This clonotype was sampled from a man aged 50 to 59 in good health and CMV-seropositive. The V gene is TRBV2, the J gene TRBJ2-2; 12 bases are shared with TRBD1. Input material: PBMCs. Here the CDR3 reads CASSDGGTGGYGGELFF. The CDR3 region has the DNA TGTGCCAGCAGTGACGGAGGGACAGGGGGCTATGGCGGGGAGCTGTTTTTT.